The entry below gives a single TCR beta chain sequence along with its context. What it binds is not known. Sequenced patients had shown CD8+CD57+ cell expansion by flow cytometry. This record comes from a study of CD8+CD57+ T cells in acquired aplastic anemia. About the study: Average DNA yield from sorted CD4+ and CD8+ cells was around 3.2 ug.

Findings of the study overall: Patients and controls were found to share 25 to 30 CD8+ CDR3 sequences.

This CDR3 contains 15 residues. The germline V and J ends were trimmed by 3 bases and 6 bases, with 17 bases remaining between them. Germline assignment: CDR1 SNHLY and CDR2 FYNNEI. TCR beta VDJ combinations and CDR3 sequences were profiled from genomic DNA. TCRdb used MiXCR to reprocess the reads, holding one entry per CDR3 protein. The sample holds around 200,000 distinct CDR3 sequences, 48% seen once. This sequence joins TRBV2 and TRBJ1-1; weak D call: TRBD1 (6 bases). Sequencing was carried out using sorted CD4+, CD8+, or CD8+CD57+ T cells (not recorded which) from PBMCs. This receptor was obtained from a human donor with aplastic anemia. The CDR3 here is CASSEAPRGRSEAFF. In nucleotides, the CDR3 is TGTGCCAGCAGTGAGGCTCCCAGGGGTCGTTCTGAAGCTTTCTTT. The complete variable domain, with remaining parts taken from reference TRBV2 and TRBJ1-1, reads EPEVTQTPSHQVTQMGQEVILRCVPISNHLYFYWYRQILGQKVEFLVSFYNNEISEKSEIFDDQFSVERPDGSNFTLKIRSTKLEDSAMYFCASSEAPRGRSEAFFGQGTRLTVV.